This entry lists 28 T cell receptor beta chains sequenced from one sample in a study of a mutant IDH1 vaccine in newly diagnosed glioma. Their antigens are not known. Indicated time point: week 47, end of study. One vaccine dose held 300 ug of mutant IDH1 20-mer peptide and came with topical imiquimod. TCRdb keeps only in-frame clones here, not all; method: immunoSEQ multiplex PCR. Of roughly 86,000 clones in the sample, over 75% are singletons; the top ten hold roughly 5.6%. This specimen was PBMCs, taken from a glioma patient whose treatment included an IDH1 peptide vaccine. Source of these receptors: a man aged 35-49 years with glioma.

The V call is TRBV11-2, the J call TRBJ2-7; TRBD2 agrees at 11 bases. The CDR3 has 18 amino acids. Germline V gene data show CDR1 as SGHAT and CDR2 as FQNNGV. V shed 5 bases, J shed 6 bases, and the junction held 18 bases outside the gene matches. The CDR3 loop reads CASSLGGHFGTSGLEQYF. The CDR3 coding sequence is TGTGCCAGCAGCCTAGGGGGGCACTTCGGGACTAGCGGACTCGAGCAGTACTTC.

The chain carries TRBV18 and TRBJ1-2, with TRBD1 identical over 7 bases. Trimming removed 1 base from V and 6 bases from J; junction bases left unmatched: 5. Germline CDR1 reads KGHSH; CDR2 reads LQKENI. This CDR3 is 14 amino acids long. The CDR3 is CASSPLTGFDGYTF. CDR3 nucleotide sequence: TGTGCCAGCTCACCACTGACAGGGTTCGATGGCTACACCTTC.

The chain recombines TRBV18 with TRBJ1-6, with D possibly TRBD1 on 5 matching bases. Germline V gene lookup returns CDR1 KGHSH and CDR2 LQKENI. The CDR3 consists of 16 residues. The V and J ends lost 2 bases and 0 bases respectively, with 8 bases between them. CDR3 sequence reads: CASSPEGSSYNSPLHF. For the CDR3, the DNA is TGTGCCAGCTCACCAGAGGGGAGCTCCTATAATTCACCCCTCCACTTT.

The chain recombines TRBV10-3 with TRBJ2-7; D is perhaps TRBD2 (6 bases). The CDR3 has 16 residues. With 5 bases removed from V and 0 bases from J, the gap between germline ends came to 17 bases. Germline V CDR1 and CDR2: ENHRY, SYGVKD. The CDR3: CAISLSPLANSYEQYF. CDR3 nucleotide sequence: TGTGCCATCAGTCTTTCTCCTCTAGCGAACTCCTACGAGCAGTACTTC.

This clone was seen only a few times. The CDR3 here is CASSYLSDSGYTF. CDR3 sequence (DNA): TGTGCCAGCTCCTACCTCTCGGACAGTGGCTACACCTTC. The rearrangement uses TRBV18 and TRBJ1-2; TRBD1 might be the D (6 bases). The CDR3 sequence is 13 residues long. V lost 6 bases, J lost 7 bases, and 15 bases lay in between. Germline loops: CDR1 KGHSH, CDR2 LQKENI.

The chain is built from TRBV6-5 and TRBJ2-7; 10 nucleotides align to TRBD1. Germline V gene data show CDR1 as MNHEY and CDR2 as SVGAGI. The CDR3 loop spans 12 amino acids. This CDR3 is CATRTGGYEQYF. As DNA, the CDR3 is TGTGCTACCCGGACAGGGGGCTACGAGCAGTACTTC.

The V gene is TRBV7-2, the J gene TRBJ2-7; TRBD2 agrees at 14 bases. Germline CDR1 SGHTA, CDR2 FQGNSA. This CDR3 spans 17 amino acids. V dropped 3 bases and J dropped 4; count of bases not matched to a gene: 8. CDR3 amino acids: CASSFGTSGSSTYEQYF. The CDR3 DNA is TGTGCCAGCAGCTTTGGGACTAGCGGGAGTAGTACTTACGAGCAGTACTTC.

The rearrangement joins TRBV7-8 to TRBJ2-5, with TRBD2 matching 11 bases. There are 17 residues in the CDR3. CDR1 is SGHVS and CDR2 is FQNEAQ in the germline V gene. The V segment lost 4 bases and the J segment 5 bases; nucleotides outside the gene matches: 12. The CDR3 protein is CASSSSGWVAGGETQYF. DNA of the CDR3: TGTGCCAGCAGCTCCTCCGGCTGGGTAGCGGGAGGGGAGACCCAGTACTTC. Supplemented by reference TRBV7-8 and TRBJ2-5, the full variable domain reads GAGVSQSPRYKVAKRGQDVALRCDPISGHVSLFWYQQALGQGPEFLTYFQNEAQLDKSGLPSDRFFAERPEGSVSTLKIQRTQQEDSAVYLCASSSSGWVAGGETQYFGPGTRLLVL.

The chain has TRBV6-6 and TRBJ2-1; 9 positions agree with TRBD1. The V and J ends lost 7 bases and 7 bases, in that order; junction bases with no gene match: 11. This CDR3 is 15 amino acids long. Germline V CDR1 and CDR2: MNHNY, SVGAGI (reference sequence). CDR3 in DNA: TGTGCCAGCAAATACCCGGGACAGGGCGCAAATGAGCAGTTCTTC. Encoded protein: CASKYPGQGANEQFF.

The rearrangement links TRBV12-5 to TRBJ2-7; no reliable D call. The CDR3 totals 12 residues. Germline CDR1 is LGHNT and CDR2 is FRNRAP. V was trimmed by 5 bases and J by 4 bases, leaving 9 bases between them. CDR3 amino acids: CASGPLRYEQYF. The CDR3 region has the DNA TGTGCTAGTGGTCCCTTAAGGTACGAGCAGTACTTC.

The chain links TRBV6-5 to TRBJ2-2; D perhaps matches TRBD2 (6 bases). The CDR3 contains 15 residues. Germline V gene data show CDR1 as MNHEY and CDR2 as SVGAGI. Trimming took 0 bases from V and 5 from J, leaving 10 bases between them. CDR3 loop: CASSYSGGETGELFF. CDR3 DNA: TGTGCCAGCAGTTACTCTGGAGGGGAAACCGGGGAGCTGTTTTTT.

The chain links TRBV5-1 to TRBJ2-6, with D tentatively TRBD1 (5 bases). Per the germline V gene, CDR1 is SGHRS and CDR2 is YFSETQ. V shed 2 bases and J shed 4 bases, with 16 bases lying between them. The CDR3 runs to 17 residues. CDR3 coding DNA: TGCGCCAGCAGCTTCAGGGCCTCCTCCTCAGGGGCCAACGTCCTGACTTTC. It encodes CASSFRASSSGANVLTF.

This chain connects TRBV5-8 to TRBJ2-3, with TRBD2 as a possible D gene (6 bases). The germline V and J ends were trimmed by 3 bases and 3 bases, with 14 bases remaining between them. CDR3 length: 15 amino acids. Germline CDR1 reads SGHTS; CDR2 reads YDEGEE. The CDR3 region has the DNA TGTGCCAGCAGCTCCCCATTGCGGGGAACAGATACGCAGTATTTT. Its translation: CASSSPLRGTDTQYF.

The CDR3: CASSLYSSYEQYF. The CDR3 nucleotides are TGTGCCAGCAGCTTATACAGCTCCTACGAGCAGTACTTC. The chain recombines TRBV11-1 with TRBJ2-7; D gene unclear. The CDR3 extends over 13 amino acids. The V gene lost 2 bases and the J gene lost 0 bases, with 5 bases spanning the gap. From germline, CDR1 is SGHAT and CDR2 FQDESV (reference sequence).

This clone turned up a few times. V is TRBV5-1 and J is TRBJ1-5, with a weak D call TRBD1 (6 bases). The germline CDR1 and CDR2 sequences are SGHRS and YFSETQ. The CDR3 contains 14 residues. V lost 1 base to trimming and J lost 1 base, with 6 bases between them. CDR3 residues: CASSLTGSNQPQHF. In nucleotides, the CDR3 is TGCGCCAGCAGCTTGACAGGGAGCAATCAGCCCCAGCATTTT.

The chain has TRBV6-5 and TRBJ2-1; 12 bases align to TRBD2. The CDR3 has 15 amino acids. The junction had 7 bases not matched to a gene; V was cut back by 6 bases and J by 7 bases. The germline CDR1 and CDR2 sequences are MNHEY and SVGAGI. This CDR3 reads CASRGGTSGRNEQFF. CDR3 DNA: TGTGCCAGCAGGGGCGGGACTAGCGGGCGGAATGAGCAGTTCTTC.

This clone was seen a few times. The rearrangement joins TRBV5-1 to TRBJ1-2; D is unclear. Trimming pared 4 bases from V and 2 bases from J, leaving 15 bases between. Germline CDR1 is SGHRS and CDR2 is YFSETQ. This CDR3 comprises 15 residues. The CDR3 protein is CASSPHPGLNYGYTF. The CDR3 DNA reads TGCGCCAGCAGCCCCCATCCAGGACTGAACTATGGCTACACCTTC.

The chain joins TRBV7-2 to TRBJ2-1; D might be TRBD2 (5 bases). The ends were cut back, 2 bases at V and 4 bases at J, with 9 bases in the middle. The CDR3 has 14 residues. The germline CDR1 and CDR2 sequences are SGHTA and FQGNSA. CDR3 loop: CASSLSGIYNEQFF. The CDR3 region has the DNA TGTGCCAGCAGCTTAAGCGGAATTTACAATGAGCAGTTCTTC. The entire variable domain, with the rest obtained from reference TRBV7-2 and TRBJ2-1, is as follows: GAGVSQSPSNKVTEKGKDVELRCDPISGHTALYWYRQSLGQGLEFLIYFQGNSAPDKSGLPSDRFSAERTGGSVSTLTIQRTQQEDSAVYLCASSLSGIYNEQFFGPGTRLTVL.

The chain employs TRBV15 and TRBJ1-1, with a tentative D call TRBD1 (6 bases). Trimming stripped 0 bases from V and 1 base from J, with 12 bases between. There are 16 residues in the CDR3. Germline V gene data show CDR1 as LNHNV and CDR2 as YYDKDF (reference sequence). The CDR3 nucleotides are TGTGCCACCAGCAGAGAACCAGACAGGAGGAACACTGAAGCTTTCTTT. This sequence encodes CATSREPDRRNTEAFF.

DNA of the CDR3: TGTGCCAGCAGCTTAGCTAGCGGGAGTAACACCGGGGAGCTGTTTTTT. Protein product: CASSLASGSNTGELFF. This chain joins TRBV7-9 and TRBJ2-2, with 9 bases fitting TRBD2. J lost 2 bases, V lost 0 bases, and 1 base had no gene match. The length of the CDR3 is 16 residues. The V gene's germline CDR1 is SEHNR and CDR2 FQNEAQ (reference sequence).

V usage is TRBV15 and J usage is TRBJ1-1; tentatively, D is TRBD1 (5 bases). The CDR3 contains 13 residues. The germline V gene encodes CDR1 LNHNV and CDR2 YYDKDF (reference sequence). V lost 0 bases, J lost 4 bases, and 6 bases lay in between. Written as DNA, the CDR3 is TGTGCCACCAGCAGAGATGGGGCCACTGAAGCTTTCTTT. Amino acids: CATSRDGATEAFF.

The chain combines TRBV19 with TRBJ2-7; D may correspond to TRBD1 or TRBD2 (5 bases each). This CDR3 has 14 amino acids. Germline assignment: CDR1 LNHDA and CDR2 SQIVND (reference sequence). V was shortened by 5 bases and J by 3 bases, with 14 bases between the two germline ends. In DNA, the CDR3 is TGTGCCAGTAGTGCCCGGGGCTACCACTACGAGCAGTACTTC. Residues: CASSARGYHYEQYF.

This rearrangement joins TRBV4-3 to TRBJ2-1; no clear D. V was clipped by 0 bases and J by 8 bases, with 14 bases between them. This CDR3 contains 15 residues. Germline V lookup: CDR1 LGHNA, CDR2 YSLEER. The CDR3 here is CASSQESSSLYEQFF. In nucleotides, the CDR3 is TGCGCCAGCAGCCAAGAGTCTAGTTCCCTCTATGAGCAGTTCTTC.

This chain joins TRBV4-2 and TRBJ2-5, with 10 nucleotides matching TRBD1. The germline CDR1 and CDR2 sequences are LGHNA and YNFKEQ. The CDR3 has 16 residues. Trimming took 3 bases from V and 0 from J; bases not matched to a gene: 4. CDR3 DNA sequence: TGTGCCAGCAGCCATACCGGGACAGGGGACCAAGAGACCCAGTACTTC. It encodes CASSHTGTGDQETQYF.

The chain joins TRBV18 to TRBJ2-7; 9 nucleotides align to TRBD2. V was pared by 4 bases and J by 0 bases, with 10 bases of the junction left unmatched. CDR3 size: 17 residues. The V gene's germline CDR1 is KGHSH and CDR2 LQKENI. The CDR3 is CASSRNQLAGLSYEQYF. CDR3 in DNA: TGTGCCAGCTCACGCAATCAACTAGCGGGCCTCTCCTACGAGCAGTACTTC.

This clone was counted a few times. This chain links TRBV5-1 with TRBJ2-1; TRBD1 matches at 9 bases. V lost 4 bases to trimming and J lost 3 bases; unmatched junction nucleotides: 23. CDR3 length: 21 residues. Germline-derived CDR1 and CDR2 are SGHRS and YFSETQ. CDR3 bases: TGCGCCAGCAGCCCAAGTTTCCGGGACAGGGTCAATTGGAGTGTCTACAATGAGCAGTTCTTC. It is translated as CASSPSFRDRVNWSVYNEQFF.

V and J are TRBV2 and TRBJ1-2, with D unresolved. V lost 6 bases and J lost 4, with 3 bases in between. This CDR3 has 10 residues. Germline assignment: CDR1 SNHLY and CDR2 FYNNEI. The CDR3 coding sequence is TGTGCCAGCAGCCTCTATGGCTACACCTTC. This gives the protein CASSLYGYTF. Full variable domain (rest looked up from reference TRBV2 and TRBJ1-2): EPEVTQTPSHQVTQMGQEVILRCVPISNHLYFYWYRQILGQKVEFLVSFYNNEISEKSEIFDDQFSVERPDGSNFTLKIRSTKLEDSAMYFCASSLYGYTFGSGTRLTVV.

The chain combines TRBV19 with TRBJ1-2; D possibly corresponds to TRBD1 (6 bases). V dropped 7 bases and J dropped 4 bases, with 19 bases sitting between them. CDR1 LNHDA and CDR2 SQIVND come from the germline V gene (reference sequence). The CDR3 covers 15 residues. CDR3 amino acids: CASTALVGQSYGYTF. The DNA for the CDR3 is TGTGCCAGTACCGCTCTAGTTGGACAGAGCTATGGCTACACCTTC.